These 10 T cell receptor beta chains came from one sample sequenced in a study of CD8+ T cells in alopecia areata. RNA, once extracted, was reverse transcribed into cDNA for use as the sequencing template. This table comes from immunoSEQ multiplex PCR, and its TCRdb copy is limited to in-frame clones, with some not included. The data show around 50,000 clones, almost 97% seen once. The sample here was CD8+ T cells sorted from blood, taken at week 0. Receptor source: a human donor with alopecia areata.

V usage is TRBV25-1 and J usage is TRBJ2-7, with 8 bases fitting TRBD1. The V gene's germline CDR1 is MGHDK and CDR2 SYGVNS. The CDR3 sequence is 15 residues long. After removal of 6 bases from V and 3 bases from J, the junction contained 10 bases not matched to a gene. The CDR3 DNA is TGTGCCAGCAGCCGCGGGACAGGATTATTCTACGAGCAGTACTTC. This sequence encodes CASSRGTGLFYEQYF.

This clone occurred a few times. The chain is built from TRBV25-1 and TRBJ2-7; 12 nucleotides match TRBD1. V dropped 4 bases and J dropped 2; count of bases not matched to a gene: 9. Germline V gene sequence: CDR1 MGHDK, CDR2 SYGVNS. The CDR3 is made up of 17 amino acids. The CDR3 region has the DNA TGTGCCAGCAGTGGAGCCGGGACAGGGGGCTTTGCCTACGAGCAGTACTTC. Its translation: CASSGAGTGGFAYEQYF.

J is TRBJ1-6 and V is TRBV27; TRBD1 agrees at 9 bases. CDR1 and CDR2 (germline): MNHEY, SMNVEV (reference sequence). Germline trimming cut 10 bases from V and 5 bases from J; bases unmatched to any gene: 6. The CDR3 sequence is 14 residues long. CDR3 coding DNA: TGTGCCACATCGTGGACAGGGGATAATTCACCCCTCCACTTT. This translates into CATSWTGDNSPLHF.

Turning to this clone: Different DNA sequences within this sample yield the same CDR3. The rearrangement joins TRBV10-2 to TRBJ2-7; D gene uncertain. V was pared by 2 bases and J by 4 bases, with 3 bases between. The V gene's germline CDR1 is WSHSY and CDR2 SAAADI. The CDR3 is 11 residues long. The CDR3 reads CASSEVYEQYF. CDR3 DNA: TGCGCCAGCAGTGAGGTTTACGAGCAGTACTTC.

The rearrangement links TRBV29-1 to TRBJ1-2; D may be TRBD1 (5 bases). The germline gives CDR1 SQVTM, CDR2 ANQGSEA. There are 14 residues in the CDR3. V shed 3 bases and J shed 0 bases, with 11 bases lying between them. This CDR3 reads CSVEVRDSNYGYTF. In nucleotides, the CDR3 is TGCAGCGTTGAGGTCAGGGATTCTAACTATGGCTACACCTTC.

The rearrangement joins TRBV4-1 to TRBJ2-1; possibly TRBD2 for D (6 bases). Germline V gene sequence: CDR1 MGHRA, CDR2 YSYEKL. This CDR3 spans 18 amino acids. V shed 3 bases and J shed 12 bases, with 30 bases lying between them. The CDR3 DNA follows: TGCGCCAGCAGCCAGCGCCCCCACCGGGACTCCGTCCTGGGTGGGCAGTTCTTC. The encoded protein is CASSQRPHRDSVLGGQFF.

V gene TRBV29-1 combines with J gene TRBJ2-1; D is undetermined. Germline CDR1 reads SQVTM; CDR2 reads ANQGSEA. Deletions cut 4 bases from V and 5 bases from J, with 6 bases between. The CDR3 totals 11 residues. CDR3 coding DNA: TGCAGCGTTGTAGGTGACAATGAGCAGTTCTTC. This gives the protein CSVVGDNEQFF.

The rearrangement links TRBV23-1 to TRBJ2-5; either TRBD1 or TRBD2 may supply D (5 bases each). TRBV23-1 carries the ORF label, with uncertain function. CDR3 size: 16 residues. Trimming left V 2 bases short and J 1 base short, with 14 bases between. CDR3 sequence reads: CASSQNQYGAQETQYF. CDR3 nucleotides: TGCGCCAGCAGTCAAAATCAGTACGGGGCCCAAGAGACCCAGTACTTC.

The V call is TRBV4-2, the J call TRBJ2-7, with 8 bases aligning to TRBD2. The CDR3 covers 18 residues. V lost 0 bases and J lost 0; bases outside the gene matches: 10. The germline V gene encodes CDR1 LGHNA and CDR2 YNFKEQ. The chain's CDR3 is CASSQDGVAGGLSYEQYF. For the CDR3, the DNA is TGTGCCAGCAGCCAAGACGGTGTGGCGGGGGGCCTCTCCTACGAGCAGTACTTC.

This sequence joins TRBV6-5 and TRBJ1-1; D uncertain. Germline V CDR1 and CDR2: MNHEY, SVGAGI. This CDR3 region has 12 residues. Trimming stripped 5 bases from V and 1 base from J, with 5 bases between. The CDR3 region has the DNA TGTGCCAGCAGTCGCCCGAACACTGAAGCTTTCTTT. Protein product: CASSRPNTEAFF.